This T cell receptor beta chain is drawn from a study of control samples from healthy donors and cancer patients. CDR3 size: 15 residues. The V gene's germline CDR1 is GTSNPN and CDR2 SVGIG (reference sequence). With 0 bases clipped from V and 3 bases from J, the junction kept 6 bases outside the gene matches. Only in-frame clones appear in the TCRdb table, and some are missing; sequencing was by immunoSEQ multiplex PCR. Of about 98,000 clones listed, roughly 82% are singletons. Sequencing used blood. The sequence derives from a man aged 55 to 70 in good health. V and J are TRBV30 and TRBJ2-7; 9 nucleotides match TRBD2. CDR3 sequence (DNA): TGTGCCTGGAGTGTACAGTCTAGCGGGGTCTACGAGCAGTACTTC. Translation gives CAWSVQSSGVYEQYF.